This T cell receptor (beta chain) is from a study of resident and recirculating memory T cells in vitiligo. Turning to the study itself: Samples were epidermis from two lesional and two nonlesional sites, plus PBMCs. No cells were sorted; samples were homogenized just before genomic DNA extraction.

This CDR3 contains 15 residues. Germline CDR1 reads KGHSH; CDR2 reads LQKENI. V shed 3 bases and J shed 2 bases, with 13 bases lying between them. Profiled with immunoSEQ multiplex PCR; TCRdb holds only in-frame clones, not every one. This table has roughly 80,000 clones, about 92% appearing once. This chain links TRBV18 with TRBJ1-1; D not resolved. The specimen was blood. This TCR was sampled from a male donor with vitiligo. CDR3 protein: CASSPPTRRNTEAFF. CDR3 sequence (DNA): TGTGCCAGCTCACCCCCGACGAGGAGAAACACTGAAGCTTTCTTT.